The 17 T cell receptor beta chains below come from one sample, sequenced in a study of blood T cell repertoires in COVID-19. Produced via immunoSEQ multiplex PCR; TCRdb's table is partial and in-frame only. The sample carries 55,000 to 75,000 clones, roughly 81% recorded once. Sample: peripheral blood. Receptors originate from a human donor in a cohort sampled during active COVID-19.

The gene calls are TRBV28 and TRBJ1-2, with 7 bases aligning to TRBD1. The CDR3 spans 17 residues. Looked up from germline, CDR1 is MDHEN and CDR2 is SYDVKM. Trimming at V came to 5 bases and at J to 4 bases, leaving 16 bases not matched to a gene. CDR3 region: CASSPQGTEVVLYGYTF. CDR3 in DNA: TGTGCCAGCAGTCCACAAGGGACAGAGGTTGTCCTCTATGGCTACACCTTC.

CDR3 coding DNA: TGTGCCAGCAGTCCCGGGACTAGCGGGAGGGTAAACGAGCAGTACTTC. Translated, it gives CASSPGTSGRVNEQYF. V gene TRBV28 combines with J gene TRBJ2-7, with TRBD2 identical over 16 bases. V lost 5 bases, J lost 5 bases, and 6 bases stayed unmatched. Germline V gene sequence: CDR1 MDHEN, CDR2 SYDVKM. The CDR3 runs 16 residues.

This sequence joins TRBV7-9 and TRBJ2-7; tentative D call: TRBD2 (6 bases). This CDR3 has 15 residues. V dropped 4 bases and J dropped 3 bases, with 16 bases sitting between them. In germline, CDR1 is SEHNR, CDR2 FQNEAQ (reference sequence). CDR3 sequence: CASSSLETGVYEQYF. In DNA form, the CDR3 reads TGTGCCAGCAGCTCCCTAGAGACGGGGGTCTACGAGCAGTACTTC.

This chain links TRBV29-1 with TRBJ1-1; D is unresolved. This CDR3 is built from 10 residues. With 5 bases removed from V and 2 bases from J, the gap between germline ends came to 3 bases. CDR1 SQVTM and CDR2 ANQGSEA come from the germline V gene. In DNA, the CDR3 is TGCAGCGTTCTAAACACTGAAGCTTTCTTT. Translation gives CSVLNTEAFF.

The CDR3 DNA reads as TGTGCCACCAGCAGGGGTTACAGGGGGCCGGCCGGGGAGCTGTTTTTT. It is translated as CATSRGYRGPAGELFF. This chain connects TRBV15 to TRBJ2-2, with 9 bases matching TRBD1. The V gene's germline CDR1 is LNHNV and CDR2 YYDKDF (reference sequence). The junction had 8 bases not matched to a gene; V was cut back by 3 bases and J by 6 bases. This CDR3 is built from 16 residues.

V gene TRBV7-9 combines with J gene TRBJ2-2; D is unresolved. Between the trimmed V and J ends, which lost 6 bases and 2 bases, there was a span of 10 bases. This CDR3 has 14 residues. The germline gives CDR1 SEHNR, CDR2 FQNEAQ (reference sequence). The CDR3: CASRSELNTGELFF. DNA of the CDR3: TGTGCCAGCAGATCCGAACTTAACACCGGGGAGCTGTTTTTT.

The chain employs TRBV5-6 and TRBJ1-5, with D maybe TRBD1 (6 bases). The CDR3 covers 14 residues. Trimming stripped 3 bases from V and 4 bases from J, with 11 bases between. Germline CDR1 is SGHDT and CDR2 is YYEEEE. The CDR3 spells CASSYGTPNQPQHF. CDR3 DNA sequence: TGTGCCAGCAGCTACGGGACACCGAATCAGCCCCAGCATTTT.

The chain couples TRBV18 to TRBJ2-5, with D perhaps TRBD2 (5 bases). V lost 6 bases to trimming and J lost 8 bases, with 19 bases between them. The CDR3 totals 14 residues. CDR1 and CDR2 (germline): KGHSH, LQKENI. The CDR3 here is CASSLMAQEGTQYF. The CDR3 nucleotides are TGTGCCAGCTCCCTTATGGCTCAAGAGGGAACCCAGTACTTC. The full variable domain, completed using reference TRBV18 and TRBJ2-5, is NAGVMQNPRHLVRRRGQEARLRCSPMKGHSHVYWYRQLPEEGLKFMVYLQKENIIDESGMPKERFSAEFPKEGPSILRIQQVVRGDSAAYFCASSLMAQEGTQYFGPGTRLLVL.

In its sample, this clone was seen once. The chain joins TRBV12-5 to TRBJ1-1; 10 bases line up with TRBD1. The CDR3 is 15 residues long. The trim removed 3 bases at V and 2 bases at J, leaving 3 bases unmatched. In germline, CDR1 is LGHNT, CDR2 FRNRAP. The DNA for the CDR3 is TGTGCTAGTGGTTTTGACAGGGGGCTTAACACTGAAGCTTTCTTT. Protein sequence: CASGFDRGLNTEAFF.

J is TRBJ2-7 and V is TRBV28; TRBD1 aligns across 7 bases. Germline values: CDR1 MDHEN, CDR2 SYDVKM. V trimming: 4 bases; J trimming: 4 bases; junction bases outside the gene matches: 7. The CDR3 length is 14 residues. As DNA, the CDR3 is TGTGCCAGCAGTTACGGGACAGCCACTTACGAGCAGTACTTC. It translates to CASSYGTATYEQYF.

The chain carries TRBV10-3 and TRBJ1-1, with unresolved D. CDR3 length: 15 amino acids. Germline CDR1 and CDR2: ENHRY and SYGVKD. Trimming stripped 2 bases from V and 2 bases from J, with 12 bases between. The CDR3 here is CAISETAGLNTEAFF. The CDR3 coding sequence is TGTGCCATCAGTGAGACCGCAGGCCTTAACACTGAAGCTTTCTTT.

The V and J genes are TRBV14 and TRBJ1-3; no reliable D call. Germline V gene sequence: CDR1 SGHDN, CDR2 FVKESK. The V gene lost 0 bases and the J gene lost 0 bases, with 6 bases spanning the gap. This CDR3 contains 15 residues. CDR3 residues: CASSQDVSSGNTIYF. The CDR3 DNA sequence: TGTGCCAGCAGCCAAGACGTGAGCTCTGGAAACACCATATATTTT.

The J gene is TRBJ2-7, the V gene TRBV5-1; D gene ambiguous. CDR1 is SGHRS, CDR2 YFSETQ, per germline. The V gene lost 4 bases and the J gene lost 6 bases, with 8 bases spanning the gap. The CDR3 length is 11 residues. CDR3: CASSADTEQYF. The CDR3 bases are TGCGCCAGCAGCGCTGACACCGAGCAGTACTTC.

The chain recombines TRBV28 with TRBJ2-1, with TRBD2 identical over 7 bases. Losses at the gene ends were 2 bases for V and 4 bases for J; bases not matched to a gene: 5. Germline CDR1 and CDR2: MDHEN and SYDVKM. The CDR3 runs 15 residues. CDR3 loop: CASSLTGAGYNEQFF. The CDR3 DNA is TGTGCCAGCAGTTTAACGGGAGCGGGATACAATGAGCAGTTCTTC.

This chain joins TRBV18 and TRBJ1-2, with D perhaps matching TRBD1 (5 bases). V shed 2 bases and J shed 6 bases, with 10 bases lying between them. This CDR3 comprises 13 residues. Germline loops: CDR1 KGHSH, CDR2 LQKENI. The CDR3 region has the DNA TGTGCCAGCTCACCATCCGGGGGACATGGCTACACCTTC. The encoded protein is CASSPSGGHGYTF.

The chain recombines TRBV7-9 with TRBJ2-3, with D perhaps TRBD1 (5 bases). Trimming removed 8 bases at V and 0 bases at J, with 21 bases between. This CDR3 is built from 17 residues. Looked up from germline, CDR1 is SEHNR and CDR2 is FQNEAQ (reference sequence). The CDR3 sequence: CASSQSRETSSTDTQYF. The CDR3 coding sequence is TGTGCCAGCTCCCAGAGCAGGGAAACTTCTAGCACAGATACGCAGTATTTT.

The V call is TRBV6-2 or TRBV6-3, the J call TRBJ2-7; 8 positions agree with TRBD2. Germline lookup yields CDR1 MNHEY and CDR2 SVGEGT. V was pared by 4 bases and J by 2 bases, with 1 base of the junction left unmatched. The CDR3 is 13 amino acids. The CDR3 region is CASSWGLAYEQYF. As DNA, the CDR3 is TGTGCCAGCAGTTGGGGACTAGCCTACGAGCAGTACTTC.